Listed below are T cell receptor beta chains from one sample, sequenced in a study of blood T cell repertoires in COVID-19. Some clones are missing from TCRdb's copy, which holds only in-frame ones; the method was immunoSEQ multiplex PCR. The sample yields around 250,000 clones, more than 80% seen once. The specimen was peripheral blood. These receptors were taken from a man aged 30 to 45 who had recovered from COVID-19. Both conserved end residues are part of each CDR3. A D gene is named only where the DNA matches it firmly. Clone size appears in some rows only: once, few, many, or a class for an expanded clone.

clone_size	v_call	cdr3_length	d_call	j_call	cdr3_aa	cdr3_nt
once	TRBV10-1	12	TRBD1	TRBJ2-1	CASIDIQGLPFF	TGCGCCAGCATCGATATACAGGGGCTTCCGTTCTTC
-	TRBV9	16	TRBD1	TRBJ2-2	CASTQGALVRTGELFF	TGTGCCAGCACACAGGGGGCGCTTGTTCGCACCGGGGAGCTGTTTTTT
-	TRBV30	12	-	TRBJ1-1	CAATTGLTEAFF	TGTGCCGCAACTACAGGGCTCACTGAAGCTTTCTTT
-	TRBV6-1	16	TRBD1	TRBJ2-7	CASSESAGTGFYEQYF	TGTGCCAGCAGTGAGTCGGCCGGGACAGGGTTCTACGAGCAGTACTTC
-	TRBV4-1	15	TRBD1	TRBJ2-7	CASSQGGQGTYEQYF	TGCGCCAGCAGCCAAGGTGGACAGGGGACCTACGAGCAGTACTTC
-	TRBV18	13	-	TRBJ1-2	CASSDMTVNGYTF	TGTGCCAGCTCCGATATGACAGTGAATGGCTACACCTTC
once	TRBV4-1	13	-	TRBJ1-1	CASSQAAGLGAFF	TGCGCCAGCAGCCAAGCTGCGGGCTTGGGGGCTTTCTTT
-	TRBV19	13	-	TRBJ1-1	CASSFGKTTEAFF	TGTGCCAGTAGTTTCGGGAAGACGACTGAAGCTTTCTTT
-	TRBV6-5	12	TRBD1	TRBJ2-5	CASRGQGETQYF	TGTGCCAGCAGGGGACAGGGGGAGACCCAGTACTTC
-	TRBV7-2	14	TRBD2	TRBJ2-7	CASSLWEGGYEQYF	TGTGCCAGCAGCCTCTGGGAGGGAGGATACGAGCAGTACTTC
-	TRBV27	13	-	TRBJ1-4	CASSGTGNEKLFF	TGTGCCAGCAGTGGTACGGGGAATGAAAAACTGTTTTTT
-	TRBV2	15	-	TRBJ1-2	CASSEDEQTHDRYTF	TGTGCCAGCAGTGAAGATGAGCAGACTCACGATCGCTACACCTTC
-	TRBV4-2	13	-	TRBJ2-2	CASSQVSTGELFF	TGTGCCAGCAGCCAAGTGAGCACCGGGGAGCTGTTTTTT
-	TRBV19	17	TRBD2	TRBJ2-1	CASSLPLRESSYNEQFF	TGTGCCAGTAGTCTTCCCTTGCGGGAGAGCTCCTACAATGAGCAGTTCTTC
few	TRBV11-2	14	-	TRBJ2-3	CASSLVGGRDTQYF	TGTGCCAGCAGCTTAGTGGGGGGGCGAGATACGCAGTATTTT
-	TRBV6-1	16	-	TRBJ1-1	CASSDVTRGMNTEAFF	TGTGCCAGCAGTGACGTCACTCGAGGCATGAACACTGAAGCTTTCTTT
few	TRBV19	14	TRBD1	TRBJ2-7	CASSVTGQEHEQYF	TGTGCCAGTAGTGTCACGGGACAGGAACACGAGCAGTACTTC
-	TRBV5-1	16	-	TRBJ2-2	CASKVRSLANTGELFF	TGCGCCAGCAAAGTCAGGTCGCTGGCGAACACCGGGGAGCTGTTTTTT
-	TRBV7-2	16	TRBD2	TRBJ2-5	CASSFNSGGARETQYF	TGTGCCAGCAGCTTTAATAGCGGGGGGGCCCGGGAGACCCAGTACTTC
-	TRBV19	15	TRBD1	TRBJ1-2	CASSIGTGVVYGYTF	TGTGCCAGTAGTATCGGGACAGGCGTTGTCTATGGCTACACCTTC
-	TRBV6-4	15	TRBD2	TRBJ2-1	CASSELAGVYNEQFF	TGTGCCAGCAGTGAGTTAGCGGGAGTATACAATGAGCAGTTCTTC
-	TRBV10-1	11	-	TRBJ2-1	CASRTTGEQFF	TGCGCCAGCCGGACTACGGGTGAGCAGTTCTTC